Shown below are 22 T cell receptor beta chains from a single sample sequenced in a study of identical twins. TCRdb re-called the 5' RACE reads with MiXCR, one entry per CDR3 protein. This sample has roughly 750,000 distinct CDR3 sequences; around 20% occur once, and the top ten carry approximately 4.3%. In addition, the sample was reused for a study of T cells expressing NK-cell markers.

Sequencing was carried out using PBMCs. The receptors stem from a woman aged 18-35 years in good health.

This chain uses TRBV29-1 with TRBJ2-7; TRBD1 matches 12 bases. The CDR3 covers 14 residues. V was pared by 6 bases and J by 6 bases, with 9 bases of the junction left unmatched. CDR1 SQVTM and CDR2 ANQGSEA come from the germline V gene. Here the CDR3 reads CSVPGQGALGEQYF. The CDR3 nucleotides read TGCAGCGTGCCGGGACAGGGGGCGCTGGGCGAGCAGTACTTC.

This clonotype was detected many times. The CDR3 DNA reads as TGCAGTGCTAGCCTCTCAACTAGCGGGAGAACTGAGCAGTTCTTC. This sequence encodes CSASLSTSGRTEQFF. The chain has TRBV20-1 and TRBJ2-1; 11 nucleotides align to TRBD2. The CDR3 runs to 15 residues. V shed 3 bases, J shed 9 bases, and the junction held 10 bases outside the gene matches. Germline V CDR1 and CDR2: DFQATT, SNEGSKA (reference sequence).

This clonotype was detected only a few times. The chain is built from TRBV5-1 and TRBJ2-1; a possible D gene is TRBD1 (5 bases). The CDR3 length is 12 residues. Per germline, CDR1 SGHRS and CDR2 YFSETQ. Trimming stripped 3 bases from V and 10 bases from J, with 11 bases between. In nucleotides, the CDR3 is TGCGCCAGCAGCTCGAACCCAGGGGAGCAGTTCTTC. This gives the protein CASSSNPGEQFF.

The chain links TRBV12-3 or TRBV12-4 to TRBJ2-3, with D perhaps TRBD1 (5 bases). Trimming took off 7 bases at V and 2 bases at J, with 16 bases between the two ends. The CDR3 runs to 15 residues. The CDR3 DNA sequence: TGTGCCAGCACCGAACCGAGACAGTCCACAGATACGCAGTATTTT. Translating gives CASTEPRQSTDTQYF.

In this sample, this clonotype turned up a few times. The chain employs TRBV20-1 and TRBJ2-2; 7 positions agree with TRBD2. V gave up 3 bases and J gave up 1 base; unmatched junction bases: 11. This CDR3 is 17 amino acids long. Germline V gives CDR1 DFQATT, CDR2 SNEGSKA (reference sequence). CDR3 nucleotides: TGCAGTGCTAGTCGGGAAGTGGGGGGGAAGAACACCGGGGAGCTGTTTTTT. Protein sequence: CSASREVGGKNTGELFF.

In this sample, this clonotype turned up a few times. This sequence joins TRBV5-1 and TRBJ2-7, with 10 bases identical to TRBD2. CDR3 length: 14 residues. V lost 4 bases, J lost 7 bases, and 8 bases stayed unmatched. Germline V gene sequence: CDR1 SGHRS, CDR2 YFSETQ. The CDR3 nucleotides are TGCGCCAGCAGCCTATCGAGCGGGGGGGGTGAGCAGTACTTC. Protein sequence: CASSLSSGGGEQYF.

The chain has TRBV20-1 and TRBJ1-2; D is ambiguous. The V gene's germline CDR1 is DFQATT and CDR2 SNEGSKA (reference sequence). V gave up 0 bases and J gave up 7 bases, with 21 bases separating them. The CDR3 covers 16 residues. The chain's CDR3 is CSAREAAATYSSGYTF. In nucleotides, the CDR3 is TGCAGTGCTAGAGAGGCGGCAGCTACCTACTCCAGTGGCTACACCTTC.

The CDR3 here is CASSYTRARRGLNEQFF. The CDR3 DNA is TGTGCCAGCAGCTACACCCGCGCCCGGCGGGGTCTAAATGAGCAGTTCTTC. The chain joins TRBV11-2 to TRBJ2-1; tentatively, D is TRBD2 (6 bases). Between the trimmed V and J ends, which lost 4 bases and 7 bases, there was a span of 23 bases. The CDR3 runs 17 residues. CDR1 SGHAT and CDR2 FQNNGV come from the germline V gene.

The chain combines TRBV7-6 with TRBJ2-2; D is uncertain. The CDR3 totals 15 residues. CDR1 is SGHVS and CDR2 is FNYEAQ in the germline V gene. The V and J ends lost 1 base and 4 bases respectively, with 10 bases between them. CDR3 region: CASSLGAAGTGELFF. CDR3 DNA: TGTGCCAGCAGCTTAGGGGCTGCAGGCACCGGGGAGCTGTTTTTT.

This clonotype appeared once. V is TRBV4-1 and J is TRBJ2-5; 7 bases are a match to TRBD2. V was pared by 0 bases and J by 2 bases, with 3 bases of the junction left unmatched. This CDR3 comprises 15 residues. The germline V gene encodes CDR1 MGHRA and CDR2 YSYEKL. The CDR3 bases are TGCGCCAGCAGCCAAGAGGGGGGGGGGCAAGAGACCCAGTACTTC. It specifies CASSQEGGGQETQYF.

This clonotype has a handful of counts. The chain joins TRBV27 to TRBJ2-3, with D perhaps given as TRBD1 or TRBD2 (5 bases each). Trimming took 6 bases from V and 7 from J, leaving 17 bases between them. The V gene's germline CDR1 is MNHEY and CDR2 SMNVEV (reference sequence). The CDR3 is 14 amino acids. The CDR3 nucleotides are TGTGCCAGCAGCCTCCGGGACGGTAAGAATACGCAGTATTTT. Protein: CASSLRDGKNTQYF.

The chain has TRBV9 and TRBJ2-7; D is unclear. V lost 2 bases, J lost 1 base, and 7 bases lay in between. Germline V gene lookup returns CDR1 SGDLS and CDR2 YYNGEE. CDR3 length equals 13 residues. The CDR3 reads CASSVGWSYEQYF. CDR3 bases: TGTGCCAGCAGCGTCGGCTGGTCCTACGAGCAGTACTTC.

This clonotype occurred a few times. The chain joins TRBV5-1 to TRBJ2-2; D remains ambiguous. Germline V CDR1 and CDR2: SGHRS, YFSETQ. The CDR3 spans 15 residues. Trimming took off 0 bases at V and 4 bases at J, with 10 bases between the two ends. DNA for the CDR3: TGCGCCAGCAGCTTGGGAGGCGGAAGCACCGGGGAGCTGTTTTTT. This encodes CASSLGGGSTGELFF.

This chain connects TRBV12-3 or TRBV12-4 to TRBJ2-1; maybe TRBD2 (5 bases). The V and J ends lost 6 bases and 8 bases respectively, with 11 bases between them. The CDR3 has 12 amino acids. The DNA for the CDR3 is TGTGCCAGCAGCCCCGGGGTAGATGAGCAGTTCTTC. Its protein is CASSPGVDEQFF.

The rearrangement links TRBV20-1 to TRBJ1-1; D possibly corresponds to TRBD1 (6 bases). The CDR3 consists of 15 residues. Germline lookup yields CDR1 DFQATT and CDR2 SNEGSKA (reference sequence). V lost 3 bases to trimming and J lost 2 bases, with 16 bases between them. The CDR3 DNA reads TGCAGTGCTAGCAGGGGATTAGGCGCCAACACTGAAGCTTTCTTT. Amino acid sequence: CSASRGLGANTEAFF.

The genes are TRBV6-2 or TRBV6-3 and TRBJ2-1, with D hard to call. CDR1 and CDR2 (germline): MNHEY, SVGEGT. The CDR3 totals 13 residues. Trimming took off 2 bases at V and 12 bases at J, with 14 bases between the two ends. CDR3 loop: CASSYNIVAVQFF. As DNA, the CDR3 is TGTGCCAGCAGTTACAATATCGTCGCGGTGCAGTTCTTC.

The chain joins TRBV20-1 to TRBJ2-3; D possibly uses TRBD1 or TRBD2 (7 bases each). CDR1 is DFQATT, CDR2 SNEGSKA, per germline (reference sequence). This CDR3 has 16 residues. V was clipped by 4 bases and J by 6 bases, with 23 bases between them. CDR3 protein: CSAMQGGGSLGDTQYF. In DNA form, the CDR3 reads TGCAGTGCTATGCAAGGGGGCGGGAGTCTTGGGGATACGCAGTATTTT.

This clonotype was observed a handful of times. V is TRBV7-9 and J is TRBJ1-2; no clear D. Germline CDR1 and CDR2: SEHNR and FQNEAQ (reference sequence). The CDR3 spans 14 residues. Trimming took off 2 bases at V and 5 bases at J, with 12 bases between the two ends. As DNA, the CDR3 is TGTGCCAGCAGCTTATTAGTCAGTCCTTATGGCTACACCTTC. This translates into CASSLLVSPYGYTF.

This clonotype was counted between two and nine times. This chain joins TRBV20-1 and TRBJ1-2; weak D call: TRBD1 (5 bases). This CDR3 spans 17 amino acids. Germline V gene data show CDR1 as DFQATT and CDR2 as SNEGSKA (reference sequence). Between the trimmed V and J ends, which lost 1 base and 0 bases, there was a span of 18 bases. The CDR3 coding sequence is TGCAGTGCTAGAGTTTTGGACACCGACTATTCTAACTATGGCTACACCTTC. Its protein is CSARVLDTDYSNYGYTF.

This clonotype has a handful of counts. The rearrangement links TRBV7-2 to TRBJ2-1, with 8 bases aligning to TRBD1. This CDR3 spans 14 amino acids. Unmatched junction bases numbered 7, after V lost 3 bases and J lost 9 bases. Germline values: CDR1 SGHTA, CDR2 FQGNSA. CDR3 sequence reads: CASSFGQGISEQFF. CDR3 nucleotides: TGTGCCAGCAGCTTTGGACAGGGTATCAGTGAGCAGTTCTTC.

The gene calls are TRBV20-1 and TRBJ1-5, with D unclear. This CDR3 is 12 amino acids long. The germline CDR1 and CDR2 sequences are DFQATT and SNEGSKA (reference sequence). The V and J ends lost 3 bases and 6 bases respectively, with 9 bases between them. In DNA, the CDR3 is TGCAGTGCTAGTTTCGGGAGTCAGCCCCAGCATTTT. It codes for CSASFGSQPQHF.

This chain uses TRBV6-4 with TRBJ2-1; tentatively, D is TRBD1 or TRBD2 (5 bases each). Germline assignment: CDR1 MRHNA and CDR2 SNTAGT. V was clipped by 4 bases and J by 4 bases, with 14 bases between them. This CDR3 is built from 15 residues. The CDR3 DNA reads as TGTGCCAGCAGTGGGGGAAAGGGGAGTTACAATGAGCAGTTCTTC. Its protein product is CASSGGKGSYNEQFF.